Below, 31 T cell receptor beta chains from the same sample are listed, as sequenced in a study of lymphopenia after photon versus proton radiotherapy. The assay was immunoSEQ multiplex PCR, and TCRdb's table has in-frame clones only and misses some. The repertoire holds about 26,000 clones, more than 80% seen once, with 5.2% in the top ten. The source was peripheral blood, collected from a patient treated with photon-based radiotherapy. The receptors were sampled from a man aged 30-40 years with gastric cancer.

The chain carries TRBV19 and TRBJ1-5; D remains ambiguous. The ends were cut back, 5 bases at V and 5 bases at J, with 10 bases in the middle. From germline, CDR1 is LNHDA and CDR2 SQIVND (reference sequence). The length of the CDR3 is 13 residues. As DNA, the CDR3 is TGTGCCAGTAGTTTTTTTTCGGATCAGCCCCAGCATTTT. It specifies CASSFFSDQPQHF.

V gene TRBV15 combines with J gene TRBJ1-2; 10 bases fit TRBD1. CDR3 size: 14 residues. V shed 10 bases, J shed 4 bases, and the junction held 9 bases outside the gene matches. Looked up from germline, CDR1 is LNHNV and CDR2 is YYDKDF (reference sequence). Here the CDR3 reads CARRDRGAVYGYTF. The CDR3 nucleotides are TGTGCCAGGAGGGACAGGGGCGCAGTCTATGGCTACACCTTC.

The chain links TRBV7-9 to TRBJ1-5, with D possibly TRBD1 on 5 matching bases. Germline V CDR1 and CDR2: SEHNR, FQNEAQ (reference sequence). V was pared by 3 bases and J by 7 bases, with 10 bases between. The CDR3 has 13 residues. This CDR3 reads CASSLGGTQPQHF. DNA for the CDR3: TGTGCCAGCAGCTTGGGCGGGACGCAGCCCCAGCATTTT.

The V gene is TRBV18, the J gene TRBJ1-1, with 11 bases aligning to TRBD1. V was clipped by 3 bases and J by 4 bases; unmatched bases: 4. The length of the CDR3 is 15 residues. Germline-derived CDR1 and CDR2 are KGHSH and LQKENI. CDR3 nucleotide sequence: TGTGCCAGCTCACCGGGACAGGGGGGGTTCACTGAAGCTTTCTTT. This encodes CASSPGQGGFTEAFF.

The chain couples TRBV11-2 to TRBJ1-3; D is undetermined. The germline V gene encodes CDR1 SGHAT and CDR2 FQNNGV. This CDR3 spans 13 amino acids. The V end was cut by 1 base, the J end by 6 bases, with 7 bases between. The CDR3 sequence is CASSLVRENTIYF. The CDR3 nucleotides read TGTGCCAGCAGCTTAGTCCGTGAAAACACCATATATTTT.

V usage is TRBV18 and J usage is TRBJ1-3; D is unclear. CDR3 length: 16 amino acids. The V gene lost 2 bases and the J gene lost 4 bases, with 15 bases spanning the gap. Germline V gene data show CDR1 as KGHSH and CDR2 as LQKENI. CDR3 in DNA: TGTGCCAGCTCACCATCCACCCGGGCGCGAGGAAACACCATATATTTT. It codes for CASSPSTRARGNTIYF.

The V call is TRBV6-5, the J call TRBJ2-7; 7 bases are a match to TRBD2. This CDR3 region has 14 residues. The junction had 7 bases not matched to a gene; V was cut back by 5 bases and J by 3 bases. Germline assignment: CDR1 MNHEY and CDR2 SVGAGI. This CDR3 is CASSPMGEGYEQYF. For the CDR3, the DNA is TGTGCCAGCAGTCCAATGGGGGAGGGCTACGAGCAGTACTTC.

The chain has TRBV2 and TRBJ1-4; D ambiguous. The germline CDR1 and CDR2 sequences are SNHLY and FYNNEI. Trimming cost V 1 base and J 3 bases, with 6 bases left between them. The CDR3 length is 14 residues. CDR3 region: CASSEVSSNEKLFF. CDR3 DNA: TGTGCCAGCAGTGAAGTAAGCTCTAATGAAAAACTGTTTTTT.

The chain combines TRBV28 with TRBJ1-2; D gene uncertain. The CDR3 contains 12 residues. The germline gives CDR1 MDHEN, CDR2 SYDVKM. V gave up 6 bases and J gave up 1 base, with 6 bases separating them. The CDR3 sequence: CASRAINYGYTF. CDR3 coding DNA: TGTGCCAGCAGGGCTATTAACTATGGCTACACCTTC.

The genes are TRBV19 and TRBJ2-6; D remains unclear. Germline V CDR1 and CDR2: LNHDA, SQIVND (reference sequence). V lost 8 bases, J lost 5 bases, and 4 bases lay in between. The length of the CDR3 is 11 residues. This CDR3 is CASQRANVLTF. For the CDR3, the DNA is TGTGCCAGTCAAAGGGCCAACGTCCTGACTTTC.

The rearrangement joins TRBV27 to TRBJ2-5; 7 bases are a match to TRBD2. Germline assignment: CDR1 MNHEY and CDR2 SMNVEV (reference sequence). J was trimmed by 4 bases and V by 3 bases; bases with no gene match: 17. CDR3 length: 18 amino acids. CDR3 DNA sequence: TGTGCCAGCAGTTTCATTGCGGGAGATTATAGAAGAGTAGAGACCCAGTACTTC. It codes for CASSFIAGDYRRVETQYF.

This clone was seen only a few times. The chain recombines TRBV4-2 with TRBJ2-7; weak D call: TRBD2 (5 bases). V lost 1 base and J 2 bases, leaving 18 bases between the germline ends. Germline CDR1 LGHNA, CDR2 YNFKEQ. The CDR3 contains 17 residues. CDR3 sequence reads: CASSQAAGGSPPYEQYF. The CDR3 region has the DNA TGTGCCAGCAGCCAAGCGGCTGGTGGGAGTCCCCCCTACGAGCAGTACTTC.

CDR3 amino acids: CASSVGISGNTIYF. CDR3 nucleotides: TGTGCCAGCTCAGTCGGGATCTCTGGAAACACCATATATTTT. The rearrangement joins TRBV18 to TRBJ1-3; D call uncertain. The germline gives CDR1 KGHSH, CDR2 LQKENI. The V gene lost 5 bases and the J gene lost 0 bases, with 8 bases spanning the gap. The CDR3 is 14 amino acids.

The chain recombines TRBV4-1 with TRBJ2-1; TRBD2 matches 12 bases. J was trimmed by 7 bases and V by 4 bases; bases with no gene match: 2. The CDR3 extends over 14 amino acids. Germline V gene data show CDR1 as MGHRA and CDR2 as YSYEKL. CDR3 in amino acids: CASSRTSGNNEQFF. The CDR3 DNA reads as TGCGCCAGCAGCCGGACTAGCGGGAATAATGAGCAGTTCTTC.

This rearrangement joins TRBV5-4 to TRBJ2-1, with 10 bases that match TRBD2. Germline lookup yields CDR1 SGHNT and CDR2 YYREEE (reference sequence). The CDR3 totals 16 residues. V lost 0 bases, J lost 4 bases, and 4 bases stayed unmatched. The CDR3 region is CASSLGAGGTYNEQFF. The CDR3 nucleotides are TGTGCCAGCAGCTTGGGAGCGGGGGGGACATACAATGAGCAGTTCTTC.

The chain combines TRBV5-4 with TRBJ2-7; 8 bases line up with TRBD1. J gave up 5 bases and V 0 bases, and 7 bases lay outside the gene matches. Germline CDR1 reads SGHNT; CDR2 reads YYREEE (reference sequence). CDR3 length: 15 residues. The CDR3 DNA reads TGTGCCAGCAGCTTGGGAGGGACAGGCAGGAACGAGCAGTACTTC. It codes for CASSLGGTGRNEQYF.

The CDR3 DNA is TGTGCCAGCAGTTCGGTTGAGGAGGCTGGGGGCGAGCAGTACTTC. It is translated as CASSSVEEAGGEQYF. V and J are TRBV28 and TRBJ2-7; possibly TRBD1 or TRBD2 for D (5 bases each). The length of the CDR3 is 15 residues. Germline assignment: CDR1 MDHEN and CDR2 SYDVKM. The V end was cut by 4 bases, the J end by 6 bases, with 19 bases between.

This rearrangement joins TRBV27 to TRBJ2-5; D perhaps matches TRBD1 (7 bases). The CDR3 runs to 16 residues. With 2 bases removed from V and 4 bases from J, the gap between germline ends came to 17 bases. CDR1 is MNHEY and CDR2 is SMNVEV in the germline V gene (reference sequence). The CDR3 reads CASSLRGRGQIETQYF. The DNA of the CDR3 is TGTGCCAGCAGTTTAAGGGGGCGGGGACAGATAGAGACCCAGTACTTC.

This CDR3 is CASRGRDRVYEQYF. CDR3 nucleotide sequence: TGTGCCAGCAGAGGGCGGGACAGGGTCTACGAGCAGTACTTC. V usage is TRBV28 and J usage is TRBJ2-7; 9 bases are shared with TRBD1. Germline CDR1 MDHEN, CDR2 SYDVKM. The CDR3 totals 14 residues. The junction had 6 bases not matched to a gene; V was cut back by 6 bases and J by 3 bases.

The CDR3 DNA is TGTGCCAGCAGCCAAGGTATTGGGCTTAAAAGGGATACGCAGTATTTT. Translation gives CASSQGIGLKRDTQYF. The chain recombines TRBV14 with TRBJ2-3; no firm D call. The germline V gene has CDR1 SGHDN and CDR2 FVKESK. Trimming cost V 1 base and J 6 bases, with 17 bases left between them. CDR3 length equals 16 residues.

The gene calls are TRBV14 and TRBJ2-3; the match to TRBD2 covers 7 bases. V shed 1 base, J shed 4 bases, and the junction held 11 bases outside the gene matches. This CDR3 is 17 amino acids long. From germline, CDR1 is SGHDN and CDR2 FVKESK. The CDR3 spells CASSQVPPGGGADTQYF. The CDR3 DNA is TGTGCCAGCAGCCAAGTCCCCCCGGGAGGCGGGGCAGATACGCAGTATTTT.

This chain uses TRBV7-6 with TRBJ1-5; D ambiguous. This CDR3 has 16 residues. Per the germline V gene, CDR1 is SGHVS and CDR2 is FNYEAQ. V lost 1 base to trimming and J lost 0 bases, with 10 bases between them. This CDR3 is CASSLGRRGSNQPQHF. The DNA for the CDR3 is TGTGCCAGCAGCTTAGGTCGGCGCGGTAGCAATCAGCCCCAGCATTTT.

The V call is TRBV11-2, the J call TRBJ2-7; D unclear. V was cut by 1 base and J by 4 bases, with 8 bases left in between. The germline CDR1 and CDR2 sequences are SGHAT and FQNNGV. The CDR3 has 13 amino acids. CDR3 DNA: TGTGCCAGCAGCTTAGGCCAGAAATACGAGCAGTACTTC. It translates to CASSLGQKYEQYF.

The V call is TRBV20-1, the J call TRBJ1-1, with D unresolved. CDR1 is DFQATT, CDR2 SNEGSKA, per germline (reference sequence). The CDR3 sequence is 11 residues long. The V end was cut by 0 bases, the J end by 12 bases, with 11 bases between. The CDR3 DNA is TGCAGTGCTAGAGAGCTAGAAGCCACTTTCTTT. Encoded protein: CSARELEATFF.

The rearrangement joins TRBV4-1 to TRBJ2-1; 9 nucleotides match TRBD2. The germline V gene has CDR1 MGHRA and CDR2 YSYEKL. V lost 5 bases and J lost 0; bases outside the gene matches: 5. The CDR3 has 16 amino acids. The CDR3 here is CASSTSGLSSYNEQFF. As DNA, the CDR3 is TGCGCCAGCAGCACTAGCGGGTTAAGCTCCTACAATGAGCAGTTCTTC.

This chain connects TRBV4-3 to TRBJ2-2; D gene unclear. This CDR3 contains 15 residues. Per germline, CDR1 LGHNA and CDR2 YSLEER. V was clipped by 4 bases and J by 6 bases, with 15 bases between them. The CDR3 reads CASSPSGRFPGELFF. The CDR3 coding sequence is TGCGCCAGCAGCCCATCAGGAAGATTCCCCGGGGAGCTGTTTTTT.

This sequence joins TRBV5-6 and TRBJ1-2, with TRBD1 identical over 8 bases. V lost 3 bases to trimming and J lost 0 bases; unmatched junction nucleotides: 7. The CDR3 length is 16 residues. Per the germline V gene, CDR1 is SGHDT and CDR2 is YYEEEE. The CDR3 is CASSWVGQGANYGYTF. The CDR3, as DNA: TGTGCCAGCAGCTGGGTTGGACAGGGAGCTAACTATGGCTACACCTTC.

The V gene is TRBV6-5, the J gene TRBJ1-2; no clear D gene. V was trimmed by 0 bases and J by 4 bases, leaving 15 bases between them. This CDR3 comprises 16 residues. The V gene's germline CDR1 is MNHEY and CDR2 SVGAGI. Written as DNA, the CDR3 is TGTGCCAGCAGTTACTCCGGGTCGGGCAGCCGCTATGGCTACACCTTC. It yields the protein CASSYSGSGSRYGYTF.

This chain joins TRBV5-1 and TRBJ1-1; 9 bases line up with TRBD1. CDR1 and CDR2 (germline): SGHRS, YFSETQ. There are 13 residues in the CDR3. V lost 0 bases, J lost 7 bases, and 1 base stayed unmatched. CDR3 in DNA: TGCGCCAGCAGCTTGGAGGGACAGGGTGAAGCTTTCTTT. Translated, it gives CASSLEGQGEAFF.

The gene calls are TRBV6-6 and TRBJ2-7; possible D gene TRBD2, 6 bases. CDR1 MNHNY and CDR2 SVGAGI come from the germline V gene (reference sequence). The CDR3 has 12 residues. Trimming removed 5 bases from V and 4 bases from J, with 9 bases in between. CDR3 nucleotides: TGTGCCAGCAGTCAGGACTATTACGAGCAGTACTTC. It translates to CASSQDYYEQYF.

This clone is labeled as medium-sized (0.01 to 0.1%). The chain has TRBV9 and TRBJ1-1; TRBD1 matches 8 bases. V shed 4 bases, J shed 1 base, and the junction held 6 bases outside the gene matches. Germline assignment: CDR1 SGDLS and CDR2 YYNGEE. This CDR3 has 15 amino acids. The CDR3 sequence: CASSPGGLENTEAFF. DNA of the CDR3: TGTGCCAGCAGCCCAGGGGGCTTGGAGAACACTGAAGCTTTCTTT.